This record covers a single T cell receptor beta chain. Its antigen is unidentified. Trimming removed 3 bases from V and 5 bases from J; junction bases left unmatched: 9. The V gene's germline CDR1 is LNHDA and CDR2 SQIVND (reference sequence). CDR3 length equals 16 residues. These data come from a study of shared clonotypes between healthy human individuals. Study-level results: Naive subsets typically showed greater estimated richness than memory subsets. Clonotype sharing among donors, it was expected, would be affected by sequencing depth.

Sequencing used immunoSEQ multiplex PCR; TCRdb keeps in-frame clones, though not all of them. The sample includes 2 million to 2.5 million clones, roughly 90% of them seen just once. Donors, without exception, were Caucasian adults residing in Nashville, Tennessee. Sequencing input: naive CD4+ T cells from PBMCs. Subset described: CD45RA+ positively selected. The clonotype originates from a man between 18 and 29 years old in good health. Some clones in this sample may be carry-over from other donors' samples. The chain combines TRBV19 with TRBJ2-5, with 10 bases identical to TRBD2. The CDR3 loop reads CASSILAGARSETQYF. DNA of the CDR3: TGTGCCAGTAGTATCCTAGCGGGAGCCCGCTCGGAGACCCAGTACTTC.